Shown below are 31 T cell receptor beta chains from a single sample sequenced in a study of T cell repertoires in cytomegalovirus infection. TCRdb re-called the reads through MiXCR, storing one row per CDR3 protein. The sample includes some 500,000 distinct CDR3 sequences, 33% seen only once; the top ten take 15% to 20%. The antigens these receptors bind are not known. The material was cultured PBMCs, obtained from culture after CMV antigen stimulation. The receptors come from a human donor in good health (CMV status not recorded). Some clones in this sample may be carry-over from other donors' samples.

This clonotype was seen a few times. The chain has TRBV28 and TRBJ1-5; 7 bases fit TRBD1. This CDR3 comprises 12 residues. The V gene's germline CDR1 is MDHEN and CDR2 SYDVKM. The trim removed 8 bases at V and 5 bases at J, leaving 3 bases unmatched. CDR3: CASETGDQPQHF. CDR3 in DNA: TGTGCCAGCGAAACAGGGGATCAGCCCCAGCATTTT. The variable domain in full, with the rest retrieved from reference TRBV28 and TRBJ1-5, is DVKVTQSSRYLVKRTGEKVFLECVQDMDHENMFWYRQDPGLGLRLIYFSYDVKMKEKGDIPEGYSVSREKKERFSLILESASTNQTSMYLCASETGDQPQHFGDGTRLSIL.

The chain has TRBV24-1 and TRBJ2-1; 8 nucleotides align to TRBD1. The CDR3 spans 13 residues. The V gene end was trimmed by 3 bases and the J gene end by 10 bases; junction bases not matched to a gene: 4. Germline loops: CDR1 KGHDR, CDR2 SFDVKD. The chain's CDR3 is CATSDDRGTEQFF. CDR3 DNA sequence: TGTGCCACCAGTGATGACAGGGGAACAGAGCAGTTCTTC.

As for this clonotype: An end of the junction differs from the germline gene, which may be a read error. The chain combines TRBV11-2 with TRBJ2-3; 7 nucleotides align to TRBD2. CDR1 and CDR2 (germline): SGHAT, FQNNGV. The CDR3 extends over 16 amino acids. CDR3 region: CTSSLGGGSHADTQYF. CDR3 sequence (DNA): TGTACCAGCAGCTTAGGTGGCGGGAGCCACGCAGATACGCAGTATTTT.

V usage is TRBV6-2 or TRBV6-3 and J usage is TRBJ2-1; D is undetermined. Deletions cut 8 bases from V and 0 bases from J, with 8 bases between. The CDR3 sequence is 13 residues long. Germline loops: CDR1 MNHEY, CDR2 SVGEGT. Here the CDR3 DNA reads TGTGCCAGCCTGAAGTACTCCTACAATGAGCAGTTCTTC. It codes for CASLKYSYNEQFF.

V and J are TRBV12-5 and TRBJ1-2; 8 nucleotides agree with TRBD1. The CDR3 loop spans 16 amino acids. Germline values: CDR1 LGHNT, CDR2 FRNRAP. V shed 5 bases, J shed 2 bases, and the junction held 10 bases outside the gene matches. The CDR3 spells CASGPVTGQVNYGYTF. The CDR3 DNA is TGTGCTAGTGGTCCCGTGACGGGACAGGTCAACTATGGCTACACCTTC.

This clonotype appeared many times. This chain's CDR3 is CASSLQGYNSPLHF. The CDR3 bases are TGTGCCAGCAGCTTGCAGGGGTATAATTCACCCCTCCACTTT. This chain connects TRBV7-8 to TRBJ1-6, with D maybe TRBD1 (6 bases). With 3 bases removed from V and 4 bases from J, the gap between germline ends came to 7 bases. The CDR3 totals 14 residues. In germline, CDR1 is SGHVS, CDR2 FQNEAQ.

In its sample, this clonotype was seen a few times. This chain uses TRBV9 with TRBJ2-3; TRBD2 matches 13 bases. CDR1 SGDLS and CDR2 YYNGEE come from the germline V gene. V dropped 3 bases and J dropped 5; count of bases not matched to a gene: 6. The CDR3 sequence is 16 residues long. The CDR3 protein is CASSARLAGGGDTQYF. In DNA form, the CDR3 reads TGTGCCAGCAGCGCCCGACTAGCGGGAGGAGGAGATACGCAGTATTTT.

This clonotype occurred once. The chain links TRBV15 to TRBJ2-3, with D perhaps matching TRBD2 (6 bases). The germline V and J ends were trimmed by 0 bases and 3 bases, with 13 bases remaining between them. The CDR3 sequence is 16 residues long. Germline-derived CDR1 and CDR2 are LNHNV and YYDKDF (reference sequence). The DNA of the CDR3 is TGTGCCACCAGCAGAGATGCGGGAAGGAGGACAGATACGCAGTATTTT. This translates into CATSRDAGRRTDTQYF.

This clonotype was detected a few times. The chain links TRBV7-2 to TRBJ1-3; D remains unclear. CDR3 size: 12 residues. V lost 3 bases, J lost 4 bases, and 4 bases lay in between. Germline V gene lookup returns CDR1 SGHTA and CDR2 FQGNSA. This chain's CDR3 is CASSFTGNTIYF. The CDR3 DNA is TGTGCCAGCAGCTTTACAGGAAACACCATATATTTT.

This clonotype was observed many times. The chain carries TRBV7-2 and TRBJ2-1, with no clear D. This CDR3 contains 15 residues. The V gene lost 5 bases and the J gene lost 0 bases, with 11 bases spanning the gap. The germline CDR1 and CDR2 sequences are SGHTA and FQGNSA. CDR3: CASSLVMYSYNEQFF. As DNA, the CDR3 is TGTGCCAGCAGCCTAGTTATGTACTCCTACAATGAGCAGTTCTTC.

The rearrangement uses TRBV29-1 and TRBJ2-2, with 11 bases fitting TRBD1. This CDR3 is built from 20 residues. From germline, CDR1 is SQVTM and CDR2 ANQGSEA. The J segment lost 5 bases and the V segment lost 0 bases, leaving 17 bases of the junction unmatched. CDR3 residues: CSVEEAGTGGKVGRTGELFF. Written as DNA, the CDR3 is TGCAGCGTTGAAGAAGCCGGGACAGGGGGAAAGGTTGGGCGAACCGGGGAGCTGTTTTTT.

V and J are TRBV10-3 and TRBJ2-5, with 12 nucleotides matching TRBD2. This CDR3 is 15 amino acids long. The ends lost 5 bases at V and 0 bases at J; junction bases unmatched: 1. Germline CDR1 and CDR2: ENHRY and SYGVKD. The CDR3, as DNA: TGTGCCATCAGTCGGACTAGCGGGGACCAAGAGACCCAGTACTTC. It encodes CAISRTSGDQETQYF.

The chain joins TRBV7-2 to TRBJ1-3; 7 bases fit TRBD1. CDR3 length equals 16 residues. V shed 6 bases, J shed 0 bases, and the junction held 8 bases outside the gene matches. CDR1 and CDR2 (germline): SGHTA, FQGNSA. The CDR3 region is CASSYQTGTSGNTIYF. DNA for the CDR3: TGTGCCAGCAGTTACCAGACAGGGACCTCTGGAAACACCATATATTTT. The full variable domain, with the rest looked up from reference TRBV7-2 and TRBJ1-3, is GAGVSQSPSNKVTEKGKDVELRCDPISGHTALYWYRQSLGQGLEFLIYFQGNSAPDKSGLPSDRFSAERTGGSVSTLTIQRTQQEDSAVYLCASSYQTGTSGNTIYFGEGSWLTVV.

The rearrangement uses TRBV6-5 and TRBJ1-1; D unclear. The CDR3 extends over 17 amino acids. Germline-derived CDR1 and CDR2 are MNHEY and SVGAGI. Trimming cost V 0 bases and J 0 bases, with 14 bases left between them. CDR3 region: CASSYSISQRLNTEAFF. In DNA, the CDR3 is TGTGCCAGCAGTTACTCGATTTCCCAAAGGTTGAACACTGAAGCTTTCTTT.

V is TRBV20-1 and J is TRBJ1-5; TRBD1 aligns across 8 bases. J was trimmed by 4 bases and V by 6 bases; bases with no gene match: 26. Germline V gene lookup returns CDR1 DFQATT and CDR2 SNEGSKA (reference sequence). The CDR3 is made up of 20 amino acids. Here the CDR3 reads CSAPSFHAPTGAFGNQPQHF. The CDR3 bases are TGCAGTGCCCCTTCGTTTCACGCCCCGACAGGGGCCTTTGGGAATCAGCCCCAGCATTTT.

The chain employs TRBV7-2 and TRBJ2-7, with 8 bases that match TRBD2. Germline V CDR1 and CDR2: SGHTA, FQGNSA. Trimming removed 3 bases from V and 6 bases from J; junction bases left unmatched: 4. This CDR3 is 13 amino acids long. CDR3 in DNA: TGTGCCAGCAGCTTTAAAGCGGGAGCCGAGCAGTACTTC. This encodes CASSFKAGAEQYF.

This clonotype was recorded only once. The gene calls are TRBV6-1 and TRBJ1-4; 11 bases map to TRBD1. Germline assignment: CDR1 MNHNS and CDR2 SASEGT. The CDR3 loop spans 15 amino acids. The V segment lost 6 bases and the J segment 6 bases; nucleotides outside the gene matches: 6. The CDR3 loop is CASRAGTGGDEKLFF. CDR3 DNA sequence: TGTGCCAGCAGAGCCGGGACAGGGGGTGATGAAAAACTGTTTTTT.

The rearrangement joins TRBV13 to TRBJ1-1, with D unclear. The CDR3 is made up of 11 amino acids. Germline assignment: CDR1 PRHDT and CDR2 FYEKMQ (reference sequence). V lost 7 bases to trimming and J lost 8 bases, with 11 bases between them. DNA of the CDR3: TGTGCCAGCACCATGACTTTAGAAGCTTTCTTT. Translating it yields CASTMTLEAFF.

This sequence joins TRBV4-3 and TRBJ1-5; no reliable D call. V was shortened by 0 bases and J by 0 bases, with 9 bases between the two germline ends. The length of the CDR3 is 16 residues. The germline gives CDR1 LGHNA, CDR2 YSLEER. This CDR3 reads CASSQDHTYSNQPQHF. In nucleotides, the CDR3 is TGCGCCAGCAGCCAAGATCATACATATAGCAATCAGCCCCAGCATTTT.

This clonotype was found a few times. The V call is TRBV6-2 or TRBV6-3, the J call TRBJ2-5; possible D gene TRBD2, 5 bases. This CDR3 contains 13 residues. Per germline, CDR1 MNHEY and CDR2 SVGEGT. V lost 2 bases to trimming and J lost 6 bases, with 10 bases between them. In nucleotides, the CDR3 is TGTGCCAGCAGTTACGTCCCGGGGAAGACCCAGTACTTC. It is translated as CASSYVPGKTQYF.

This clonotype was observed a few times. DNA of the CDR3: TGTGCCAGCACCAAACGAGGACAGGGGTCCACCGGGGAGCTGTTTTTT. Encoded protein: CASTKRGQGSTGELFF. V usage is TRBV11-2 and J usage is TRBJ2-2; 9 positions agree with TRBD1. The CDR3 length is 16 residues. In germline, CDR1 is SGHAT, CDR2 FQNNGV. Trimming at V came to 7 bases and at J to 4 bases, leaving 10 bases not matched to a gene.

This CDR3 is CASSLSPSAGGDEQFF. CDR3 DNA: TGTGCCAGCAGCTTATCGCCCTCGGCGGGAGGAGATGAGCAGTTCTTC. The chain has TRBV7-3 and TRBJ2-1; 8 bases map to TRBD2. CDR1 SGHTA and CDR2 FQGTGA come from the germline V gene. This CDR3 comprises 16 residues. V gave up 2 bases and J gave up 8 bases; unmatched junction bases: 11.

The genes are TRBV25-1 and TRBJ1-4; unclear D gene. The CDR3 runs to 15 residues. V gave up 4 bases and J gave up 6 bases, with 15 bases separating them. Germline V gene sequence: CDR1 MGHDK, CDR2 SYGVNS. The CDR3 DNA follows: TGTGCCAGCAGTGCTTTGGGGTATGGGGATGAAAAACTGTTTTTT. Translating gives CASSALGYGDEKLFF.

The CDR3 DNA reads as TGTGCCAGCAGCCAAATGCAGGGGAAGGCTGGGGCCAACGTCCTGACTTTC. It is translated as CASSQMQGKAGANVLTF. V usage is TRBV3-1 and J usage is TRBJ2-6, with D perhaps TRBD1 (6 bases). The CDR3 loop spans 17 amino acids. V was cut by 2 bases and J by 2 bases, with 13 bases left in between. In germline, CDR1 is LGHDT, CDR2 YNNKEL (reference sequence).

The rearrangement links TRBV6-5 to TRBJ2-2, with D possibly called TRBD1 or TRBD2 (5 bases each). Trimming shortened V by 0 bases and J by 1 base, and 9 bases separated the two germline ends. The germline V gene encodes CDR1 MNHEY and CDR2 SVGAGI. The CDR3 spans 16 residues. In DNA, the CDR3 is TGTGCCAGCAGTTACTCGGGGGTCCTGAACACCGGGGAGCTGTTTTTT. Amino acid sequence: CASSYSGVLNTGELFF.

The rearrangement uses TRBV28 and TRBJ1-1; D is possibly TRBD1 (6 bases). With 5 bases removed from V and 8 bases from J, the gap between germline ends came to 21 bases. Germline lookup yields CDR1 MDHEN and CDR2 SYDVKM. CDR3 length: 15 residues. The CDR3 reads CASSPLGGAGVEAFF. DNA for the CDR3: TGTGCCAGCAGTCCCTTGGGGGGGGCGGGGGTCGAAGCTTTCTTT.

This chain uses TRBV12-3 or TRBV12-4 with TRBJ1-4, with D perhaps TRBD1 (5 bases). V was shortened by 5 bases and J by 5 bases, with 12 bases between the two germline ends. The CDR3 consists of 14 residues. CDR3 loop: CASSAGRINEKLFF. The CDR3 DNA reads TGTGCCAGCAGTGCGGGACGGATAAATGAAAAACTGTTTTTT.

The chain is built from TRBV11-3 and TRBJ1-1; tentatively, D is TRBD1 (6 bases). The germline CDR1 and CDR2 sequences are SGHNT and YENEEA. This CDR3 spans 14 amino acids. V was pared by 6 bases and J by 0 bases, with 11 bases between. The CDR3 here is CASRPGHMNTEAFF. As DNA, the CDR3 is TGTGCCAGCAGACCGGGACATATGAACACTGAAGCTTTCTTT.

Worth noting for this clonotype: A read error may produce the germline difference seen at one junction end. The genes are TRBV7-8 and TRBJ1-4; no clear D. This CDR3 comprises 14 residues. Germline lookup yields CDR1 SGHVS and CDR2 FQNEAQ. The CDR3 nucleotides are TGTGCCAGCAGCTTAGTCGAGACGGATGATAAACTGTTTTTT. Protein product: CASSLVETDDKLFF.

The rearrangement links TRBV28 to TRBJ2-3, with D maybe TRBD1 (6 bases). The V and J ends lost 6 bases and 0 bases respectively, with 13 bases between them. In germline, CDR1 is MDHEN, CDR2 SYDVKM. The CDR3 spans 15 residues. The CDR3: CASRKGEFSTDTQYF. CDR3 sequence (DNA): TGTGCCAGCAGAAAGGGGGAGTTTAGCACAGATACGCAGTATTTT.

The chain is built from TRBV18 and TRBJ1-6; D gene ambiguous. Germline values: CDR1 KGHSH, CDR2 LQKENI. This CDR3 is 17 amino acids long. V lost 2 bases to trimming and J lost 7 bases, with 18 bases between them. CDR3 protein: CASSPIWTEGLNSPLHF. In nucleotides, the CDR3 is TGTGCCAGCTCACCAATTTGGACGGAGGGTTTGAATTCACCCCTCCACTTT. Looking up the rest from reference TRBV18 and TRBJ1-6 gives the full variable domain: NAGVMQNPRHLVRRRGQEARLRCSPMKGHSHVYWYRQLPEEGLKFMVYLQKENIIDESGMPKERFSAEFPKEGPSILRIQQVVRGDSAAYFCASSPIWTEGLNSPLHFGNGTRLTVT.